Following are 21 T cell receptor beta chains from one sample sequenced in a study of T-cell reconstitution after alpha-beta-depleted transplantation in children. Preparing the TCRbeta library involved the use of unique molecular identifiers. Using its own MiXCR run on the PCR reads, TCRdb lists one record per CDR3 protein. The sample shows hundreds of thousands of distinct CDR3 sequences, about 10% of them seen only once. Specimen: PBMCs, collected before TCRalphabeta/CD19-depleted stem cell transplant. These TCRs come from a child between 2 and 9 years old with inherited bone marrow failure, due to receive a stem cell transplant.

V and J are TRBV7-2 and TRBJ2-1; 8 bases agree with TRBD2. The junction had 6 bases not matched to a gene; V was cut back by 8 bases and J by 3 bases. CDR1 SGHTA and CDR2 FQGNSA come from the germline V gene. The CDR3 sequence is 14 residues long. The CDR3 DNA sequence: TGTGCCAGCCTGCTCGGGAGGGGCTACAATGAGCAGTTCTTC. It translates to CASLLGRGYNEQFF.

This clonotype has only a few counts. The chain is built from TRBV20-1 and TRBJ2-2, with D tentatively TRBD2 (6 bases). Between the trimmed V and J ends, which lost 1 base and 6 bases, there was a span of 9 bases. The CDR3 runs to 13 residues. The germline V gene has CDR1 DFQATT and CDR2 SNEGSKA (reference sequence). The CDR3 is CSARVSGSGELFF. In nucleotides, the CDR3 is TGCAGTGCTAGAGTTAGCGGCTCCGGGGAGCTGTTTTTT.

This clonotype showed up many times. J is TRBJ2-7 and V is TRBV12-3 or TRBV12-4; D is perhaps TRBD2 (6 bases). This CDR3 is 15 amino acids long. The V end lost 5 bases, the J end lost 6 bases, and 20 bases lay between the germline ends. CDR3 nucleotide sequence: TGTGCCAGCAGTATCGGGAGTGCCCCGCGGCGCGAGCAGTACTTC. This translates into CASSIGSAPRREQYF.

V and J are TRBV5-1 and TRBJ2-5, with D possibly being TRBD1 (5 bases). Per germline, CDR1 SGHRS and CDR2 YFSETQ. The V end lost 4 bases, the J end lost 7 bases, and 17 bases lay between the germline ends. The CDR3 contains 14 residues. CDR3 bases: TGCGCCAGCAGCGATCCGACGGGTAGGGGGACCCAGTACTTC. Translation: CASSDPTGRGTQYF.

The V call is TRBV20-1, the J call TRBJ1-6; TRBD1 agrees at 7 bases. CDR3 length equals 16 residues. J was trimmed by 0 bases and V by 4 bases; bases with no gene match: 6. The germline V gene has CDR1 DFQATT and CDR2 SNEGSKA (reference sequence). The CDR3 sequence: CSATTQGSSYNSPLHF. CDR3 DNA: TGCAGTGCTACCACACAGGGGAGCTCCTATAATTCACCCCTCCACTTT.

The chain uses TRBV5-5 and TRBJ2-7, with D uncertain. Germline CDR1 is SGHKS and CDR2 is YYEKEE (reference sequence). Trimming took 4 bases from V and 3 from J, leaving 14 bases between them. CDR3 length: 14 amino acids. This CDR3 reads CASSPELRNYEQYF. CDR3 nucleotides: TGTGCCAGCAGCCCAGAACTTAGAAACTACGAGCAGTACTTC.

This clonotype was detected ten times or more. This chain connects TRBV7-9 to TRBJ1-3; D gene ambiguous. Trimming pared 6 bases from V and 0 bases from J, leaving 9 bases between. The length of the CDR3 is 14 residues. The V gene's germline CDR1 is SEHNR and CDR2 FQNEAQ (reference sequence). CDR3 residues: CASSPGNSGNTIYF. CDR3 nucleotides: TGTGCCAGCAGTCCGGGGAACTCTGGAAACACCATATATTTT.

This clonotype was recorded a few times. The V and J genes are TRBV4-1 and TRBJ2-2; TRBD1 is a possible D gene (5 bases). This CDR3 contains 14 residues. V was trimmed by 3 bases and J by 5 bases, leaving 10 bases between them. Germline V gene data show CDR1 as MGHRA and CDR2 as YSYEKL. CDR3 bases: TGCGCCAGCAGCCAGACATCAGGGACCGGGGAGCTGTTTTTT. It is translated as CASSQTSGTGELFF.

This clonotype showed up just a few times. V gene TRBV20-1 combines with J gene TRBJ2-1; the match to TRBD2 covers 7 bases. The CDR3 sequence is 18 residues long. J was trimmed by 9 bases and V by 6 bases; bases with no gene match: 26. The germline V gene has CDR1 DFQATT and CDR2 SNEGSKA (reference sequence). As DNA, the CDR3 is TGCAGTGCCCCCCCTCAGGGTCCGTCAGCGGGAAGGTACGGTGAGCAGTTCTTC. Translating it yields CSAPPQGPSAGRYGEQFF.

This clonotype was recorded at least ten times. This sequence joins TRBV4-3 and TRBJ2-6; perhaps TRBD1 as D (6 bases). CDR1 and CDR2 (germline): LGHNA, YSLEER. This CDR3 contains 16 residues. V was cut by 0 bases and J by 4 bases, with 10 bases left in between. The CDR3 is CASSQDQGRGANVLTF. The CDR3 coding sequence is TGCGCCAGCAGCCAAGATCAGGGGCGCGGGGCCAACGTCCTGACTTTC.

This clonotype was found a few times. The CDR3 region is CSVAGRGPQSSYEQYF. DNA of the CDR3: TGCAGCGTTGCTGGCAGGGGGCCCCAAAGCTCCTACGAGCAGTACTTC. The chain is built from TRBV29-1 and TRBJ2-7, with 8 positions matching TRBD1. CDR3 length: 16 amino acids. V was pared by 4 bases and J by 0 bases, with 11 bases of the junction left unmatched. Germline V gene sequence: CDR1 SQVTM, CDR2 ANQGSEA.

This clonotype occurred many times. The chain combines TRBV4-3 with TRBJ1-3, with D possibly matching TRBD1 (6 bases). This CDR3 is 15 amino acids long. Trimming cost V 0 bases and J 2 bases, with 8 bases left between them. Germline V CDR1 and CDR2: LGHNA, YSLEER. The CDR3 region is CASSQEYRAGNTIYF. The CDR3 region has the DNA TGCGCCAGCAGCCAAGAATACAGGGCTGGAAACACCATATATTTT.

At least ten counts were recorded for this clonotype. The DNA for the CDR3 is TGTGCCAGCAGCTTCCTAGCGGGAGTAGAGACCCAGTACTTC. Amino acids: CASSFLAGVETQYF. The chain couples TRBV7-8 to TRBJ2-5; TRBD2 matches 10 bases. The CDR3 consists of 14 residues. The germline gives CDR1 SGHVS, CDR2 FQNEAQ. Trimming removed 3 bases from V and 4 bases from J; junction bases left unmatched: 2.

CDR3 residues: CASSHPWREGRRGTHEQFF. CDR3 DNA sequence: TGCGCCAGCAGCCACCCCTGGCGGGAGGGCCGCAGGGGGACTCATGAGCAGTTCTTC. The chain combines TRBV4-1 with TRBJ2-1, with 9 nucleotides matching TRBD2. V trimming: 3 bases; J trimming: 8 bases; junction bases outside the gene matches: 20. The CDR3 length is 19 residues. Per the germline V gene, CDR1 is MGHRA and CDR2 is YSYEKL.

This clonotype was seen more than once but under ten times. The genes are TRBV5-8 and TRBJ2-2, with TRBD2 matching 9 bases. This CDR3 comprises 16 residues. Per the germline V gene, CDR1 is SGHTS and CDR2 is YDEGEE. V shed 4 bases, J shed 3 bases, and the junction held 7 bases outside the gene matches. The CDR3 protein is CASSHGLAYDTGELFF. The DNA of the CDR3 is TGTGCCAGCAGCCACGGACTAGCGTACGACACCGGGGAGCTGTTTTTT.

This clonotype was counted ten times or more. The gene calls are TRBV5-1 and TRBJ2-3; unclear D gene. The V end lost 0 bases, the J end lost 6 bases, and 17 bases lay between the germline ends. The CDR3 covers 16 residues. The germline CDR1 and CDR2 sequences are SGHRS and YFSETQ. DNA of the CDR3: TGCGCCAGCAGCTTGGGCTTCCCGGTGGCTCGGGATACGCAGTATTTT. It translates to CASSLGFPVARDTQYF.

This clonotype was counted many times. The DNA for the CDR3 is TGCAGCGTTGATTGGGTCCAAGGGGCCCTTAACACTGAAGCTTTCTTT. Protein: CSVDWVQGALNTEAFF. The rearrangement links TRBV29-1 to TRBJ1-1; D perhaps matches TRBD1 (5 bases). The germline gives CDR1 SQVTM, CDR2 ANQGSEA. Trimming pared 3 bases from V and 2 bases from J, leaving 19 bases between. This CDR3 is built from 16 residues.

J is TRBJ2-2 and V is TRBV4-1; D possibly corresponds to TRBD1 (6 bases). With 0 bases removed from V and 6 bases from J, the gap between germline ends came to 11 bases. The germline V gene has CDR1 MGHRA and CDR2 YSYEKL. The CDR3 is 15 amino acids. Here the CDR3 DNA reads TGCGCCAGCAGCCAAGATCAACAGGGTGCCGGGGAGCTGTTTTTT. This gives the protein CASSQDQQGAGELFF.

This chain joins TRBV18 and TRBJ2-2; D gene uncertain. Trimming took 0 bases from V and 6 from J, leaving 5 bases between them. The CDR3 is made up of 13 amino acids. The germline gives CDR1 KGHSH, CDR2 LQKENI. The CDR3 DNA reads TGTGCCAGCTCACCACCGTCTTCCGGGGAGCTGTTTTTT. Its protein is CASSPPSSGELFF.

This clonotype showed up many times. The CDR3 nucleotides are TGTGCCAGCAAACGGCAGGCCCTAGCCAAAAACATTCAGTACTTC. This gives the protein CASKRQALAKNIQYF. The rearrangement links TRBV6-5 to TRBJ2-4; D is ambiguous. Trimming shortened V by 7 bases and J by 0 bases, and 13 bases separated the two germline ends. Germline CDR1 reads MNHEY; CDR2 reads SVGAGI. The CDR3 covers 15 residues.

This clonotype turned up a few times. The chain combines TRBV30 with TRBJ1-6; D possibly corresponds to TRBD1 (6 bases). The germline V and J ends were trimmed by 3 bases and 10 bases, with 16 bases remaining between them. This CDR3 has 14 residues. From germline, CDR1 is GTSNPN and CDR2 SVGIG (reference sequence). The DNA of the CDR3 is TGTGCCTGGAGCACCGGGACACGGGTGTCACCCCTCCACTTT. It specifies CAWSTGTRVSPLHF.